The 26 T cell receptor beta chains in this list originate from one sample, sequenced in a study of shared clonotypes between healthy human individuals. TCRdb's table, derived via immunoSEQ multiplex PCR, lists solely in-frame clones and lacks some. This table holds approximately 2,300,000 clones, 80% to 95% found once. Sequenced input: naive CD4+ T cells from PBMCs. Stated subset: CD45RA+ positively selected. The origin of the receptors is a man between 18 and 29 years old in good health. Some clones in this sample may be carry-over from other donors' samples.

The chain joins TRBV30 to TRBJ2-4; TRBD2 agrees at 11 bases. The J segment lost 6 bases and the V segment lost 3 bases, leaving 4 bases of the junction unmatched. Germline V lookup: CDR1 GTSNPN, CDR2 SVGIG (reference sequence). The CDR3 contains 14 residues. This CDR3 reads CAWRVAGGVNIQYF. The CDR3 nucleotides read TGTGCCTGGAGGGTAGCGGGAGGGGTAAACATTCAGTACTTC. The full variable domain, rest sourced from reference TRBV30 and TRBJ2-4, is SQTIHQWPATLVQPVGSPLSLECTVEGTSNPNLYWYRQAAGRGLQLLFYSVGIGQISSEVPQNLSASRPQDRQFILSSKKLLLSDSGFYLCAWRVAGGVNIQYFGAGTRLSVL.

CDR3 protein: CASPPGTGVSEQYF. As DNA, the CDR3 is TGTGCCAGTCCCCCCGGGACAGGTGTCTCCGAGCAGTACTTC. This rearrangement joins TRBV6-6 to TRBJ2-7; TRBD1 matches at 8 bases. CDR3 length equals 14 residues. V was pared by 9 bases and J by 6 bases, with 13 bases of the junction left unmatched. In germline, CDR1 is MNHNY, CDR2 SVGAGI (reference sequence).

The chain is built from TRBV5-5 and TRBJ2-5; 11 positions match TRBD1. V was clipped by 4 bases and J by 5 bases; unmatched bases: 10. CDR3 length: 16 amino acids. The germline gives CDR1 SGHKS, CDR2 YYEKEE (reference sequence). The CDR3 here is CASSLPGQGVGETQYF. CDR3 sequence (DNA): TGTGCCAGCAGCCTCCCGGGACAGGGGGTTGGGGAGACCCAGTACTTC.

The chain recombines TRBV11-2 with TRBJ1-1; 7 positions match TRBD1. Germline V lookup: CDR1 SGHAT, CDR2 FQNNGV. The CDR3 covers 14 residues. With V trimmed by 5 bases and J by 8 bases, 11 bases remained unmatched. This CDR3 is CASSLSRTGGEAFF. In nucleotides, the CDR3 is TGTGCCAGCAGCCTCTCCAGGACAGGCGGGGAAGCTTTCTTT.

CDR3 sequence reads: CASSWGTGSSEAFF. CDR3 DNA: TGCGCCAGCAGCTGGGGGACAGGATCATCTGAAGCTTTCTTT. The rearrangement uses TRBV5-1 and TRBJ1-1; 8 bases fit TRBD1. The CDR3 has 14 residues. Germline lookup yields CDR1 SGHRS and CDR2 YFSETQ. V lost 3 bases to trimming and J lost 6 bases; unmatched junction nucleotides: 7.

The J gene is TRBJ2-6, the V gene TRBV28; D uncertain. Germline V lookup: CDR1 MDHEN, CDR2 SYDVKM. This CDR3 has 15 amino acids. Trimming removed 6 bases at V and 4 bases at J, with 13 bases between. The CDR3 sequence: CASSPSGRGANVLTF. The CDR3 DNA follows: TGTGCCAGCAGCCCTTCAGGTAGAGGGGCCAACGTCCTGACTTTC.

V usage is TRBV7-3 and J usage is TRBJ2-1, with TRBD2 matching over 13 bases. This CDR3 region has 15 residues. The V segment lost 4 bases and the J segment 9 bases; nucleotides outside the gene matches: 6. The germline CDR1 and CDR2 sequences are SGHTA and FQGTGA. CDR3 amino acids: CASSYGLAGEGEQFF. The CDR3 bases are TGTGCCAGCAGCTATGGACTAGCGGGAGAGGGTGAGCAGTTCTTC.

This chain uses TRBV2 with TRBJ2-7, with D hard to call. The CDR3 is 15 amino acids. In germline, CDR1 is SNHLY, CDR2 FYNNEI. V was clipped by 3 bases and J by 6 bases, with 18 bases between them. The CDR3 region has the DNA TGTGCCAGCAGTGATGAAGATTTCCGCCTTCGCGAGCAGTACTTC. It translates to CASSDEDFRLREQYF. Combining the CDR3 with reference TRBV2 and TRBJ2-7 gives the whole variable domain EPEVTQTPSHQVTQMGQEVILRCVPISNHLYFYWYRQILGQKVEFLVSFYNNEISEKSEIFDDQFSVERPDGSNFTLKIRSTKLEDSAMYFCASSDEDFRLREQYFGPGTRLTVT.

V gene TRBV18 combines with J gene TRBJ1-5; unclear D gene. The CDR3 runs to 14 residues. The V gene's germline CDR1 is KGHSH and CDR2 LQKENI. V shed 5 bases and J shed 0 bases, with 8 bases lying between them. This CDR3 reads CASSGGVSNQPQHF. CDR3 bases: TGTGCCAGCTCAGGCGGGGTTAGCAATCAGCCCCAGCATTTT.

V and J are TRBV7-2 and TRBJ1-4; D may be TRBD1 (5 bases). There are 15 residues in the CDR3. Per germline, CDR1 SGHTA and CDR2 FQGNSA. The V end lost 0 bases, the J end lost 8 bases, and 13 bases lay between the germline ends. The CDR3 region has the DNA TGTGCCAGCAGCTTAGCCGGGGCATTTGTAGAAAAACTGTTTTTT. This encodes CASSLAGAFVEKLFF.

The chain carries TRBV2 and TRBJ1-2; D unresolved. CDR3 length: 11 residues. Trimming cost V 5 bases and J 8 bases, with 9 bases left between them. Looked up from germline, CDR1 is SNHLY and CDR2 is FYNNEI. The CDR3 DNA reads TGTGCCAGCAGTATTCCGGACGGCTACACCTTC. The encoded protein is CASSIPDGYTF. Based on the CDR3 plus reference TRBV2 and TRBJ1-2, the full variable domain is EPEVTQTPSHQVTQMGQEVILRCVPISNHLYFYWYRQILGQKVEFLVSFYNNEISEKSEIFDDQFSVERPDGSNFTLKIRSTKLEDSAMYFCASSIPDGYTFGSGTRLTVV.

This clone was seen a few times. The J gene is TRBJ1-4, the V gene TRBV19; a weak D match, TRBD1 (5 bases). Trimming removed 6 bases from V and 10 bases from J, with 12 bases in between. In germline, CDR1 is LNHDA, CDR2 SQIVND (reference sequence). This CDR3 has 12 amino acids. The CDR3 bases are TGTGCCAGTAGCCAGGACACGAGAAAACTGTTTTTT. Amino acids: CASSQDTRKLFF.

V is TRBV7-9 and J is TRBJ1-2; D gene uncertain. Trimming pared 6 bases from V and 4 bases from J, leaving 9 bases between. Germline V gives CDR1 SEHNR, CDR2 FQNEAQ (reference sequence). The CDR3 is 12 residues long. DNA of the CDR3: TGTGCCAGCAGGAACGACGGCTATGGCTACACCTTC. It translates to CASRNDGYGYTF.

This clone was detected only once. The chain carries TRBV7-3 and TRBJ2-2; 7 bases align to TRBD2. The CDR3 length is 17 residues. V lost 5 bases and J lost 0; bases outside the gene matches: 9. Per the germline V gene, CDR1 is SGHTA and CDR2 is FQGTGA. In nucleotides, the CDR3 is TGTGCCAGCAGCAGGGTAGGCGGGAGTACGAACACCGGGGAGCTGTTTTTT. As protein: CASSRVGGSTNTGELFF. Filled out from reference TRBV7-3 and TRBJ2-2, the complete variable domain reads GAGVSQTPSNKVTEKGKYVELRCDPISGHTALYWYRQSLGQGPEFLIYFQGTGAADDSGLPNDRFFAVRPEGSVSTLKIQRTERGDSAVYLCASSRVGGSTNTGELFFGEGSRLTVL.

The sample holds one count of this clone. The chain links TRBV19 to TRBJ1-1; a possible D gene is TRBD1 (6 bases). Germline V CDR1 and CDR2: LNHDA, SQIVND (reference sequence). The CDR3 extends over 20 amino acids. V was cut by 2 bases and J by 1 base, with 26 bases left in between. In DNA form, the CDR3 reads TGTGCCAGTAGTATACTTTCGGGGAGGGGGTCGGCCTCGGAGAACACTGAAGCTTTCTTT. Translation: CASSILSGRGSASENTEAFF. Supplemented by reference TRBV19 and TRBJ1-1, the full variable domain reads DGGITQSPKYLFRKEGQNVTLSCEQNLNHDAMYWYRQDPGQGLRLIYYSQIVNDFQKGDIAEGYSVSREKKESFPLTVTSAQKNPTAFYLCASSILSGRGSASENTEAFFGQGTRLTVV.

The chain couples TRBV27 to TRBJ2-7; D is perhaps TRBD1 (5 bases). Germline V gives CDR1 MNHEY, CDR2 SMNVEV (reference sequence). This CDR3 has 14 amino acids. Between the trimmed V and J ends, which lost 6 bases and 4 bases, there was a span of 16 bases. CDR3 protein: CASRFGATQYEQYF. Written as DNA, the CDR3 is TGTGCCAGCAGGTTTGGGGCCACGCAGTACGAGCAGTACTTC.

The chain uses TRBV7-2 and TRBJ2-5, with 9 nucleotides matching TRBD1. CDR1 is SGHTA, CDR2 FQGNSA, per germline. The CDR3 is made up of 14 amino acids. V lost 4 bases to trimming and J lost 7 bases; unmatched junction nucleotides: 7. The CDR3 bases are TGTGCCAGCAGCTACGGGACAGGGCTAGGGACCCAGTACTTC. The encoded protein is CASSYGTGLGTQYF.

V gene TRBV6-5 combines with J gene TRBJ2-1, with D uncertain. Trimming cost V 0 bases and J 8 bases, with 17 bases left between them. CDR1 is MNHEY, CDR2 SVGAGI, per germline. The CDR3 sequence is 16 residues long. The CDR3 is CASSYSGSRNWDEQFF. The CDR3 nucleotides are TGTGCCAGCAGTTACTCGGGTAGCAGAAACTGGGATGAGCAGTTCTTC.

V is TRBV4-3 and J is TRBJ2-2; tentatively, D is TRBD1 (5 bases). In germline, CDR1 is LGHNA, CDR2 YSLEER. The CDR3 runs to 13 residues. V dropped 2 bases and J dropped 4 bases, with 5 bases sitting between them. CDR3 in DNA: TGCGCCAGCAGCCAAAGGGGCACCGGGGAGCTGTTTTTT. It encodes CASSQRGTGELFF.

This chain uses TRBV15 with TRBJ2-7; D is ambiguous. The CDR3 contains 14 residues. V was cut by 5 bases and J by 0 bases, with 11 bases left in between. CDR1 and CDR2 (germline): LNHNV, YYDKDF (reference sequence). The CDR3 is CATSDIRSSYEQYF. CDR3 in DNA: TGTGCCACCAGCGACATAAGGAGCTCCTACGAGCAGTACTTC.

The V and J genes are TRBV28 and TRBJ2-7; D might be TRBD1 or TRBD2, each matching 5 bases. CDR1 is MDHEN, CDR2 SYDVKM, per germline. With 7 bases removed from V and 4 bases from J, the gap between germline ends came to 20 bases. The CDR3 has 15 amino acids. The DNA of the CDR3 is TGTGCCAGCACCCGATCACTCCTCGGGGCATACGAGCAGTACTTC. Residues: CASTRSLLGAYEQYF.

The V call is TRBV19, the J call TRBJ2-7; 14 nucleotides align to TRBD2. The CDR3 covers 16 residues. V lost 4 bases, J lost 6 bases, and 8 bases stayed unmatched. Germline lookup yields CDR1 LNHDA and CDR2 SQIVND (reference sequence). The CDR3 reads CASSTEGLAGAVEQYF. The CDR3 nucleotides read TGTGCCAGTAGTACGGAGGGACTAGCGGGAGCGGTCGAGCAGTACTTC.

In this sample, this clone turned up a few times. In DNA form, the CDR3 reads TGTGCCAGCAGCTTGGAGGGACGGAACTCTGGAAACACCATATATTTT. Amino acid sequence: CASSLEGRNSGNTIYF. The rearrangement joins TRBV5-4 to TRBJ1-3; TRBD1 is a possible D gene (5 bases). With 0 bases removed from V and 0 bases from J, the gap between germline ends came to 10 bases. The CDR3 spans 16 residues. Germline loops: CDR1 SGHNT, CDR2 YYREEE (reference sequence).

This clone was seen a single time. This chain links TRBV6-1 with TRBJ1-5; possibly TRBD1 for D (5 bases). This CDR3 contains 12 residues. V was clipped by 4 bases and J by 5 bases, with 6 bases between them. Germline loops: CDR1 MNHNS, CDR2 SASEGT. The CDR3 sequence: CASSGGDQPQHF. CDR3 coding DNA: TGTGCCAGCAGTGGAGGGGATCAGCCCCAGCATTTT.

The chain links TRBV27 to TRBJ1-2; the D gene is possibly TRBD1 (5 bases). Trimming removed 6 bases from V and 11 bases from J, with 25 bases in between. From germline, CDR1 is MNHEY and CDR2 SMNVEV (reference sequence). The CDR3 sequence is 15 residues long. CDR3 sequence: CASRRDIDSYRGYTF. CDR3 in DNA: TGTGCCAGCAGAAGAGACATAGACTCCTATAGGGGATACACCTTC.

This clone was seen once. The chain recombines TRBV6-5 with TRBJ2-5; D is possibly TRBD1 or TRBD2 (6 bases each). The CDR3 consists of 14 residues. Germline V gene lookup returns CDR1 MNHEY and CDR2 SVGAGI. V was clipped by 5 bases and J by 5 bases, with 15 bases between them. The CDR3 DNA sequence: TGTGCCAGCAGTAACCCCGGGGGCTGGGAGACCCAGTACTTC. It translates to CASSNPGGWETQYF.